This is a list of T cell receptor beta chains from one sample in a study of cytomegalovirus exposure and HLA in healthy donors. Libraries were prepared by immunoSEQ multiplex PCR; TCRdb keeps only in-frame clonotypes and omits some of them. The data contain more than 300,000 clones, roughly 88% of them singletons. Sequenced: PBMCs. These receptors all stem from a woman between 18 and 29 years old in good health and CMV-seronegative. The conserved cysteine and the conserved F or W are not part of the CDR3 here. Fields, in order: J gene, clone size, V gene, CDR3 protein. Expanded clones get a size class; other rows say once, few or many, or leave the size out.

TRBJ2-1 NA TRBV7-9 ASNQDQGYSEQF
TRBJ1-5 NA TRBV27 ASSLSAGLSNQPQH
TRBJ1-3 NA TRBV11-2 ASSRLRGTGNTIY
TRBJ2-1 NA TRBV9 ASSINNEQF
TRBJ2-1 once TRBV5-4 ASSPLLGYEGDNEQF
TRBJ2-5 NA TRBV29-1 SVGRVRGETQY
TRBJ2-7 NA TRBV28 ASSPTGLVKYEQY
TRBJ1-1 NA TRBV27 ASTGESTEAF
TRBJ2-7 NA TRBV27 ASSLSRQGTYEQY
TRBJ1-4 few TRBV27 ASSQTATNEKLF
TRBJ1-1 NA TRBV25-1 ASSECPGIENTEAF
TRBJ2-2 once TRBV13 ASSFGVRGVVTGELF
TRBJ1-1 NA TRBV27 ASSPTGTTEAF
TRBJ2-5 NA TRBV11-2 ASSPDWPYQETQY
TRBJ1-2 NA TRBV29-1 SVRGQGAYGYT
TRBJ1-4 NA TRBV15 ATSRPGGNEKLF
TRBJ2-7 NA TRBV30 AWSGPGLAGGHTD
TRBJ1-5 NA TRBV30 AWSEGGTGLRPQH
TRBJ1-2 once TRBV7-2 ASSLNNSPNYGYT
TRBJ1-2 NA TRBV5-1 ASREGGGGYT
TRBJ2-3 once TRBV2 ASSAPGLAGDSDTQY
TRBJ1-1 NA TRBV28 ASSSITPTAVMNTEAF
TRBJ1-1 NA TRBV11-2 ASSATGNTEAF
TRBJ1-1 NA TRBV7-2 ASSPYRDTEAF
TRBJ1-1 NA TRBV10-3 ASSPPDTEAF
TRBJ1-1 NA TRBV27 ASTPRGGWAEAF
TRBJ2-2 NA TRBV30 ASSLRDKNTGELF
TRBJ1-2 NA TRBV10-2 ASSAWQTHSYGYT
TRBJ2-4 NA TRBV5-1 ASSLGLGDIQY
TRBJ2-1 NA TRBV5-4 ASSFTGTGLYNEQF
TRBJ2-7 NA TRBV27 ASSFGTGSANEQY
TRBJ1-6 NA TRBV2 ASRHGPPEGYSPLH
TRBJ2-7 NA TRBV6-1 ASSGLGGSYEQY
TRBJ1-1 NA TRBV6-1 ASSEMRESPLNTEAF
TRBJ2-1 NA TRBV5-8 ASSLGGTSGASSYNEQF
TRBJ2-1 NA TRBV19 ASNTDRDNEQF
TRBJ2-1 NA TRBV2 ARSLDSNEQF
TRBJ2-1 NA TRBV2 ASWLVGQGLNEQF
TRBJ1-1 NA TRBV11-2 ASSKRTGGNTEAF
TRBJ2-7 once TRBV6-1 ASSAGIHYEQY
TRBJ2-7 NA TRBV28 VSAGSPHGQY